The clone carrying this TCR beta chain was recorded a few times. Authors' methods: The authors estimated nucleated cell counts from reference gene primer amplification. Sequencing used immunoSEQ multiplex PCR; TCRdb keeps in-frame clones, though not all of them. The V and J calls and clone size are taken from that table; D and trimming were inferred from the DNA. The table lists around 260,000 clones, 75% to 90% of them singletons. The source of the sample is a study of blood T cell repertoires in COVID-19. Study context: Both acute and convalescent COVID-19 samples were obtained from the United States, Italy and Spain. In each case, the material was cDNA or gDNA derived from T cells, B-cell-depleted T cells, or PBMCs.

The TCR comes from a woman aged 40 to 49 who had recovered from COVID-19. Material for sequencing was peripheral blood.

The CDR3 DNA reads as TGTGCCAGCAGCCCGGACAGGGCAGAGACCCAGTACTTC. The encoded protein is CASSPDRAETQYF. The chain employs TRBV7-3 and TRBJ2-5; TRBD1 matches at 8 bases. Per the germline V gene, CDR1 is SGHTA and CDR2 is FQGTGA. The CDR3 extends over 13 amino acids. The J segment lost 4 bases and the V segment lost 5 bases, leaving 3 bases of the junction unmatched.